A single sample gave rise to the 19 T cell receptor beta chains below, sequenced in a study of CD8 T cell repertoires and HIV-1 epitope variants. Generated by immunoSEQ multiplex PCR, the TCRdb table keeps only in-frame clones and is missing some. The sample includes 80,000 to 95,000 clones, 70% to 75% of them seen just once. The sample comprised uncultured baseline CD8+ T cells from peripheral blood mononuclear cells (PBMCs). The receptors stem from a male donor with HIV.

This clone turned up a few times. The chain employs TRBV5-1 and TRBJ2-7, with 7 bases matching TRBD2. After removal of 0 bases from V and 2 bases from J, the junction contained 2 bases not matched to a gene. This CDR3 contains 14 residues. Germline CDR1 SGHRS, CDR2 YFSETQ. CDR3 nucleotide sequence: TGCGCCAGCAGCTTGGGGGCGGGAGCCTACGAGCAGTACTTC. Translation gives CASSLGAGAYEQYF.

The gene calls are TRBV7-2 and TRBJ1-5, with D uncertain. The germline V gene has CDR1 SGHTA and CDR2 FQGNSA. Trimming removed 1 base at V and 5 bases at J, with 12 bases between. There are 15 residues in the CDR3. The CDR3 here is CASSLGAGSYQPQHF. CDR3 nucleotides: TGTGCCAGCAGCTTAGGAGCAGGAAGCTATCAGCCCCAGCATTTT.

This clone was observed at least ten times. This sequence joins TRBV7-9 and TRBJ1-2; D may be TRBD1 (5 bases). This CDR3 has 13 amino acids. CDR1 and CDR2 (germline): SEHNR, FQNEAQ (reference sequence). Trimming left V 4 bases short and J 3 bases short, with 9 bases between. CDR3 sequence (DNA): TGTGCCAGCAGCTACTTGACAGACTATGGCTACACCTTC. This sequence encodes CASSYLTDYGYTF.

The genes are TRBV23-1 and TRBJ2-7; 7 bases map to TRBD1. TRBV23-1 is annotated as an ORF whose role is uncertain. This CDR3 region has 18 residues. With V trimmed by 0 bases and J by 2 bases, 13 bases remained unmatched. In DNA form, the CDR3 reads TGCGCCAGCAGTCAATCTCGGGGACAGCCATTTAAAACCTACGAGCAGTACTTC. It translates to CASSQSRGQPFKTYEQYF.

This clone was seen a few times. V is TRBV7-9 and J is TRBJ2-1; maybe TRBD2 (6 bases). This CDR3 is built from 14 residues. Germline V gene sequence: CDR1 SEHNR, CDR2 FQNEAQ (reference sequence). Trimming cost V 7 bases and J 5 bases, with 15 bases left between them. The CDR3 protein is CASNGLLINNEQFF. The DNA of the CDR3 is TGTGCCAGCAACGGACTACTAATAAACAATGAGCAGTTCTTC.

V usage is TRBV5-4 and J usage is TRBJ2-5; D may match TRBD1 or TRBD2 (5 bases each). CDR3 size: 12 residues. Germline V gives CDR1 SGHNT, CDR2 YYREEE (reference sequence). V lost 8 bases and J 5 bases, leaving 13 bases between the germline ends. The DNA of the CDR3 is TGTGCCAGTGGGGACGTCTCCGAGACCCAGTACTTC. It codes for CASGDVSETQYF.

The J gene is TRBJ2-5, the V gene TRBV6-1; 9 bases line up with TRBD1. The closer fit of TRBJ2-7 to the DNA end suggests the J call may be wrong. CDR3 length: 14 residues. Germline V gives CDR1 MNHNS, CDR2 SASEGT. The chain's CDR3 is CASSARDRAYEQYF. The CDR3 coding sequence is TGTGCCAGCAGTGCCCGGGACAGGGCCTACGAGCAGTACTTC.

Only one count was recorded for this clone. The CDR3 spells CASSAPYGWETQYF. The CDR3 bases are TGTGCCAGTAGTGCCCCCTACGGTTGGGAGACCCAGTACTTC. V is TRBV19 and J is TRBJ2-5; no definite D call. Deletions cut 5 bases from V and 5 bases from J, with 15 bases between. Germline CDR1 and CDR2: LNHDA and SQIVND (reference sequence). The CDR3 is 14 residues long.

Only one count was recorded for this clone. This rearrangement joins TRBV10-2 to TRBJ2-7, with TRBD1 matching 9 bases. Germline V gene sequence: CDR1 WSHSY, CDR2 SAAADI. With 7 bases clipped from V and 2 bases from J, the junction kept 9 bases outside the gene matches. The CDR3 is 15 residues long. In DNA, the CDR3 is TGCGCCAGCAAACTGGGACAGGGTACCGCCTACGAGCAGTACTTC. Its translation: CASKLGQGTAYEQYF.

This clone appeared a single time. The chain employs TRBV10-1 and TRBJ2-7, with TRBD2 matching 9 bases. Germline CDR1 is WNHNN and CDR2 is SYGVQD (reference sequence). The trim removed 6 bases at V and 3 bases at J, leaving 6 bases unmatched. The CDR3 totals 14 residues. The CDR3 sequence: CASSPSGEFYEQYF. The CDR3 DNA reads TGCGCCAGCAGCCCTAGCGGGGAGTTCTACGAGCAGTACTTC.

V gene TRBV9 combines with J gene TRBJ1-1; the D gene is possibly TRBD1 (6 bases). The CDR3 length is 14 residues. V lost 3 bases and J lost 1, with 10 bases in between. CDR1 and CDR2 (germline): SGDLS, YYNGEE. CDR3 loop: CASSATGSNTEAFF. In DNA form, the CDR3 reads TGTGCCAGCAGCGCCACAGGGTCGAACACTGAAGCTTTCTTT.

The rearrangement uses TRBV7-9 and TRBJ2-7; D call uncertain. Between the trimmed V and J ends, which lost 4 bases and 1 base, there was a span of 8 bases. The CDR3 runs to 13 residues. Germline V gene sequence: CDR1 SEHNR, CDR2 FQNEAQ (reference sequence). The CDR3 nucleotides are TGTGCCAGCAGCTCGCCCGGTTCCTACGAGCAGTACTTC. It codes for CASSSPGSYEQYF.

The gene calls are TRBV5-6 and TRBJ2-7; D not certain. The V and J ends lost 0 bases and 5 bases respectively, with 3 bases between them. Germline loops: CDR1 SGHDT, CDR2 YYEEEE. The CDR3 runs 11 residues. CDR3 nucleotide sequence: TGTGCCAGCAGCTTGGGCAACGAGCAGTACTTC. Amino acids: CASSLGNEQYF.

The chain combines TRBV7-8 with TRBJ1-2, with TRBD1 matching 7 bases. The CDR3 consists of 15 residues. The junction had 12 bases not matched to a gene; V was cut back by 5 bases and J by 6 bases. Germline loops: CDR1 SGHVS, CDR2 FQNEAQ. CDR3: CASSPRTGGSDGYTF. In DNA, the CDR3 is TGTGCCAGCAGCCCCCGGACAGGAGGCTCGGATGGCTACACCTTC.

This clone was picked up a small number of times. This chain connects TRBV7-9 to TRBJ2-7; D gene unclear. V was cut by 0 bases and J by 6 bases, with 9 bases left in between. Germline CDR1 and CDR2: SEHNR and FQNEAQ (reference sequence). The CDR3 has 13 residues. The CDR3 here is CASSLAGLAEQYF. Written as DNA, the CDR3 is TGTGCCAGCAGCTTAGCAGGGTTAGCCGAGCAGTACTTC.

This chain connects TRBV4-2 to TRBJ1-6, with D possibly being TRBD1 (5 bases). Germline V gene sequence: CDR1 LGHNA, CDR2 YNFKEQ. This CDR3 has 14 amino acids. V dropped 1 base and J dropped 10 bases, with 11 bases sitting between them. The CDR3 nucleotides are TGTGCCAGCAGCCAAGTGGGGGAAGGGTCACCCCTCCACTTT. Translation: CASSQVGEGSPLHF.

On this clone itself: The sample has other DNA sequences that encode this CDR3 too. The rearrangement links TRBV14 to TRBJ1-3; possible D gene TRBD1, 6 bases. The CDR3 consists of 17 residues. Germline V gives CDR1 SGHDN, CDR2 FVKESK. V was pared by 0 bases and J by 4 bases, with 16 bases between. As DNA, the CDR3 is TGTGCCAGCAGCCAAGACCTGCCGGGGGCGGTCGGAAACACCATATATTTT. This codes for CASSQDLPGAVGNTIYF.

The gene calls are TRBV5-1 and TRBJ1-1; D is uncertain. The CDR3 has 16 residues. Germline CDR1 is SGHRS and CDR2 is YFSETQ. Between the trimmed V and J ends, which lost 0 bases and 0 bases, there was a span of 12 bases. CDR3 sequence: CASSLAKGSLNTEAFF. The CDR3 DNA follows: TGCGCCAGCAGCTTGGCCAAAGGATCCCTGAACACTGAAGCTTTCTTT.

V gene TRBV18 combines with J gene TRBJ2-7; D might be TRBD1 (6 bases). Germline loops: CDR1 KGHSH, CDR2 LQKENI. The length of the CDR3 is 14 residues. V was pared by 4 bases and J by 0 bases, with 10 bases between. The CDR3 coding sequence is TGTGCCAGCTCACTAACGGACAGCTCCTACGAGCAGTACTTC. Amino acid sequence: CASSLTDSSYEQYF.